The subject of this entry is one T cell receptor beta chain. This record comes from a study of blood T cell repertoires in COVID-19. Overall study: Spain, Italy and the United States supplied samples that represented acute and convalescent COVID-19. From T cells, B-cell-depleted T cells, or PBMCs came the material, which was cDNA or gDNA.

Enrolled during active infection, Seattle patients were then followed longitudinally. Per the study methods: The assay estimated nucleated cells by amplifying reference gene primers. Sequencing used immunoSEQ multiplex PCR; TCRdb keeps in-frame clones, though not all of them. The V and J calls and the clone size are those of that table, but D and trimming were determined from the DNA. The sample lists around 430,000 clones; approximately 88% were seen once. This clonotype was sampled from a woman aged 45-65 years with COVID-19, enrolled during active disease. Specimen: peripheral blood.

CDR3 coding DNA: TGCGCCAGCAGCGCCCTGACTAGCGGGGCCTGGGATGAGCAGTTCTTC. Translation: CASSALTSGAWDEQFF. This chain uses TRBV5-1 with TRBJ2-1; 11 bases line up with TRBD2. CDR3 length: 16 residues. Germline CDR1 SGHRS, CDR2 YFSETQ. The ends lost 4 bases at V and 8 bases at J; junction bases unmatched: 11.